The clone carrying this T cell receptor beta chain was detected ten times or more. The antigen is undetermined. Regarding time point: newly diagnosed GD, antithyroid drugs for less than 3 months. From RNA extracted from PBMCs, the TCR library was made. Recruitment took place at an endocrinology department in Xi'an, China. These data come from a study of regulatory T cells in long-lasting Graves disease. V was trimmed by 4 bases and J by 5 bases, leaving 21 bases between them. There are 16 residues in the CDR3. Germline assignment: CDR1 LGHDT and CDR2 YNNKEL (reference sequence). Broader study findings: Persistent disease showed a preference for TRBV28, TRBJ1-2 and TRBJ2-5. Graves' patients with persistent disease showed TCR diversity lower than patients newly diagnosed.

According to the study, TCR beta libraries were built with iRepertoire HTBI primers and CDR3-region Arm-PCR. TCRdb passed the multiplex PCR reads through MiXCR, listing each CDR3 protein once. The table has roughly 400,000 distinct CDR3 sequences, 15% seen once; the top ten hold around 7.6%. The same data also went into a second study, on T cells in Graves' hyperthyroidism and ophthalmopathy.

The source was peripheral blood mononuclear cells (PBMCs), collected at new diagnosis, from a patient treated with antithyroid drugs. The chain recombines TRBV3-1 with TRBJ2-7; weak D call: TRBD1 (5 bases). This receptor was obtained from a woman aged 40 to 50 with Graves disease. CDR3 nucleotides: TGTGCCAGCAGCCGCGCCTCGACAGACATATTGAACGAGCAGTACTTC. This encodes CASSRASTDILNEQYF.